These 22 T cell receptor beta chains were sequenced from one sample in a study of T-cell memory formation after mild COVID-19. TCRdb analysed the 5' RACE reads with MiXCR anew, one entry per CDR3 protein. The sample shows about 390,000 distinct CDR3 sequences, approximately 15% of them seen only once. Sequencing was performed on PBMCs or a T cell subset sorted from them (not recorded which). All receptors come from a man aged 18 to 29 who had mild COVID-19 (a few samples of this study predate the infection). Cell type and time point are not known.

V usage is TRBV5-1 and J usage is TRBJ2-5; 13 bases are a match to TRBD2. The germline V gene has CDR1 SGHRS and CDR2 YFSETQ. V lost 2 bases to trimming and J lost 1 base; unmatched junction nucleotides: 14. The CDR3 totals 20 residues. This chain's CDR3 is CASSFLTAGLAGTFQETQYF. In DNA, the CDR3 is TGCGCCAGCAGCTTCCTTACTGCGGGACTAGCGGGGACCTTCCAAGAGACCCAGTACTTC.

This clonotype was found many times. The chain links TRBV7-9 to TRBJ2-3; 10 nucleotides align to TRBD2. The length of the CDR3 is 15 residues. Germline CDR1 reads SEHNR; CDR2 reads FQNEAQ (reference sequence). V gave up 5 bases and J gave up 1 base; unmatched junction bases: 3. CDR3 in amino acids: CASSPLAGGTDTQYF. CDR3 nucleotide sequence: TGTGCCAGCAGCCCCCTAGCGGGGGGCACAGATACGCAGTATTTT. The full variable domain, with the rest looked up from reference TRBV7-9 and TRBJ2-3, is DTGVSQNPRHKITKRGQNVTFRCDPISEHNRLYWYRQTLGQGPEFLTYFQNEAQLEKSRLLSDRFSAERPKGSFSTLEIQRTEQGDSAMYLCASSPLAGGTDTQYFGPGTRLTVL.

J is TRBJ2-1 and V is TRBV7-9; 9 bases agree with TRBD2. Trimming at V came to 5 bases and at J to 9 bases, leaving 5 bases not matched to a gene. The CDR3 length is 13 residues. Per the germline V gene, CDR1 is SEHNR and CDR2 is FQNEAQ (reference sequence). The CDR3 nucleotides read TGTGCCAGCAGCCGGGGGGGACTAGCTGAGCAGTTCTTC. This gives the protein CASSRGGLAEQFF. The full variable domain, in which reference TRBV7-9 and TRBJ2-1 provide the parts outside the CDR3, is DTGVSQNPRHKITKRGQNVTFRCDPISEHNRLYWYRQTLGQGPEFLTYFQNEAQLEKSRLLSDRFSAERPKGSFSTLEIQRTEQGDSAMYLCASSRGGLAEQFFGPGTRLTVL.

This clonotype was counted between two and nine times. The chain joins TRBV11-2 to TRBJ2-2; 7 bases match TRBD2. Germline V CDR1 and CDR2: SGHAT, FQNNGV. With V trimmed by 8 bases and J by 3 bases, 3 bases remained unmatched. The length of the CDR3 is 13 residues. The CDR3 region has the DNA TGTGCCAGCTGGGAGGGGTACACCGGGGAGCTGTTTTTT. Translating gives CASWEGYTGELFF.

Only a few counts were recorded for this clonotype. The chain recombines TRBV12-3 or TRBV12-4 with TRBJ1-1; tentative D call: TRBD1 (6 bases). Between the trimmed V and J ends, which lost 5 bases and 4 bases, there was a span of 14 bases. The CDR3 length is 14 residues. The CDR3 nucleotides are TGTGCCAGCAGTCACCTGACAGGAAGCACTGAAGCTTTCTTT. Translating gives CASSHLTGSTEAFF.

This clonotype was detected only a few times. The rearrangement uses TRBV4-2 and TRBJ2-1; 9 positions match TRBD1. V lost 3 bases and J lost 8; bases outside the gene matches: 2. The CDR3 contains 13 residues. The germline V gene has CDR1 LGHNA and CDR2 YNFKEQ. CDR3 nucleotides: TGTGCCAGCAGCCAGGACAGGGGCGATGAGCAGTTCTTC. It yields the protein CASSQDRGDEQFF.

V gene TRBV7-8 combines with J gene TRBJ1-1; D perhaps matches TRBD1 (5 bases). The CDR3 has 13 residues. Germline CDR1 and CDR2: SGHVS and FQNEAQ. Trimming stripped 5 bases from V and 1 base from J, with 8 bases between. The CDR3 DNA sequence: TGTGCCAGCAGCGAGACAGAGAACACTGAAGCTTTCTTT. As protein: CASSETENTEAFF.

The V call is TRBV7-2, the J call TRBJ2-3, with D perhaps assigned TRBD1 or TRBD2 (5 bases each). Germline CDR1 and CDR2: SGHTA and FQGNSA. Deletions cut 6 bases from V and 14 bases from J, with 18 bases between. The CDR3 loop spans 12 amino acids. The CDR3: CASRGDPLSPYF. The DNA for the CDR3 is TGTGCCAGCAGGGGGGACCCTCTTTCTCCGTATTTT.

A few counts support this clonotype. This sequence joins TRBV5-1 and TRBJ2-5; TRBD2 aligns across 9 bases. V gave up 2 bases and J gave up 2 bases; unmatched junction bases: 7. This CDR3 comprises 16 residues. The germline gives CDR1 SGHRS, CDR2 YFSETQ. CDR3 bases: TGCGCCAGCAGCTTCCGGCGACTAGCGGATCAAGAGACCCAGTACTTC. Translated: CASSFRRLADQETQYF.

This clonotype was found a few times. The chain employs TRBV14 and TRBJ2-3; the D call may be TRBD1 or TRBD2 (6 bases each). The germline V gene has CDR1 SGHDN and CDR2 FVKESK. V was cut by 3 bases and J by 3 bases, with 13 bases left in between. This CDR3 is 15 amino acids long. CDR3 sequence: CASSQLGAGTDTQYF. The CDR3 coding sequence is TGTGCCAGCAGCCAGCTGGGGGCGGGGACAGATACGCAGTATTTT.

This clonotype was counted only a few times. The CDR3: CASSLVSGQGPREQYF. For the CDR3, the DNA is TGCGCCAGCAGCTTGGTATCTGGACAGGGGCCGAGGGAGCAGTACTTC. The V and J genes are TRBV5-1 and TRBJ2-7; TRBD1 agrees at 9 bases. Looked up from germline, CDR1 is SGHRS and CDR2 is YFSETQ. CDR3 length: 16 amino acids. V gave up 0 bases and J gave up 7 bases; unmatched junction bases: 11.

The genes are TRBV7-2 and TRBJ1-6; D is unclear. The CDR3 runs 16 residues. The V gene lost 5 bases and the J gene lost 7 bases, with 18 bases spanning the gap. CDR1 is SGHTA and CDR2 is FQGNSA in the germline V gene. Here the CDR3 reads CASSARLNLGNSPLHF. For the CDR3, the DNA is TGTGCCAGCAGCGCCCGTTTGAACCTGGGGAATTCACCCCTCCACTTT.

This sequence joins TRBV4-1 and TRBJ1-2; D is unresolved. CDR1 MGHRA and CDR2 YSYEKL come from the germline V gene. The CDR3 sequence is 15 residues long. Trimming removed 0 bases at V and 1 base at J, with 9 bases between. In nucleotides, the CDR3 is TGCGCCAGCAGCCAAGACAGGACCTTTAACTATGGCTACACCTTC. It specifies CASSQDRTFNYGYTF.

This clonotype was observed a few times. The chain recombines TRBV7-2 with TRBJ1-2; D not resolved. CDR1 is SGHTA and CDR2 is FQGNSA in the germline V gene. V gave up 4 bases and J gave up 4 bases, with 19 bases separating them. This CDR3 is built from 16 residues. Here the CDR3 reads CASSSPRTGVSYGYTF. In DNA form, the CDR3 reads TGTGCCAGCAGCTCCCCCCGGACCGGGGTAAGCTATGGCTACACCTTC.

V is TRBV5-6 and J is TRBJ2-1; D not certain. V dropped 4 bases and J dropped 0 bases, with 11 bases sitting between them. This CDR3 contains 15 residues. CDR1 and CDR2 (germline): SGHDT, YYEEEE. CDR3 loop: CASSAPKSSYNEQFF. The DNA for the CDR3 is TGTGCCAGCAGCGCACCAAAGAGCTCCTACAATGAGCAGTTCTTC.

The rearrangement uses TRBV12-3 or TRBV12-4 and TRBJ2-1; the match to TRBD1 covers 7 bases. This CDR3 has 15 residues. J lost 6 bases, V lost 5 bases, and 10 bases had no gene match. The CDR3 is CASSAQGTAGNEQFF. CDR3 sequence (DNA): TGTGCCAGCAGTGCACAGGGGACCGCGGGCAATGAGCAGTTCTTC.

This clonotype was seen only a few times. At one end the junction does not follow the germline gene, possibly because of a read error. The chain couples TRBV6-5 to TRBJ2-3; D perhaps matches TRBD2 (5 bases). Per the germline V gene, CDR1 is MNHEY and CDR2 is SVGAGI. The CDR3 length is 10 residues. CDR3 nucleotide sequence: TGTGCCAGCAGCGACTATCGATCGAATTTT. Its translation is CASSDYRSNF.

Concerning this clonotype: This may come from a read error, since a much larger clone is one base off. The genes are TRBV28 and TRBJ1-1; D not certain. CDR1 MDHEN and CDR2 SYDVKM come from the germline V gene. Trimming removed 6 bases from V and 1 base from J, with 9 bases in between. CDR3 length: 13 amino acids. The CDR3 reads CASRPQRNTEAFF. CDR3 in DNA: TGTGCCAGCAGACCCCAGCGGAACACTGAAGCTTTCTTT.

This clonotype was seen only a few times. The chain employs TRBV6-5 and TRBJ1-1; no definite D call. Trimming took off 0 bases at V and 6 bases at J, with 11 bases between the two ends. The CDR3 consists of 14 residues. Germline CDR1 MNHEY, CDR2 SVGAGI. CDR3 sequence: CASSYSGLGAEAFF. In DNA, the CDR3 is TGTGCCAGCAGTTACTCTGGACTCGGGGCTGAAGCTTTCTTT.

This clonotype was seen more than once but under ten times. The CDR3 here is CASTPGTPHQPQHF. The CDR3 bases are TGTGCCAGCACTCCCGGGACTCCCCATCAGCCCCAGCATTTT. V usage is TRBV12-3 or TRBV12-4 and J usage is TRBJ1-5; TRBD1 is a possible D gene (5 bases). V was clipped by 7 bases and J by 5 bases, with 15 bases between them. The CDR3 loop spans 14 amino acids.

The rearrangement uses TRBV25-1 and TRBJ1-6; 11 nucleotides align to TRBD1. The CDR3 contains 14 residues. The V gene's germline CDR1 is MGHDK and CDR2 SYGVNS. With V trimmed by 5 bases and J by 10 bases, 4 bases remained unmatched. Written as DNA, the CDR3 is TGTGCCAGCAGTCGGACAGGGGGCAAGTCACCCCTCCACTTT. Its translation: CASSRTGGKSPLHF. Complete variable domain (other parts from reference TRBV25-1 and TRBJ1-6): EADIYQTPRYLVIGTGKKITLECSQTMGHDKMYWYQQDPGMELHLIHYSYGVNSTEKGDLSSESTVSRIRTEHFPLTLESARPSHTSQYLCASSRTGGKSPLHFGNGTRLTVT.

The rearrangement links TRBV18 to TRBJ1-6; no clear D gene. Trimming cost V 4 bases and J 7 bases, with 11 bases left between them. Looked up from germline, CDR1 is KGHSH and CDR2 is LQKENI. The CDR3 covers 14 residues. CDR3 protein: CASSRGTGNSPLHF. For the CDR3, the DNA is TGTGCCAGCTCACGCGGAACGGGGAATTCACCCCTCCACTTT.